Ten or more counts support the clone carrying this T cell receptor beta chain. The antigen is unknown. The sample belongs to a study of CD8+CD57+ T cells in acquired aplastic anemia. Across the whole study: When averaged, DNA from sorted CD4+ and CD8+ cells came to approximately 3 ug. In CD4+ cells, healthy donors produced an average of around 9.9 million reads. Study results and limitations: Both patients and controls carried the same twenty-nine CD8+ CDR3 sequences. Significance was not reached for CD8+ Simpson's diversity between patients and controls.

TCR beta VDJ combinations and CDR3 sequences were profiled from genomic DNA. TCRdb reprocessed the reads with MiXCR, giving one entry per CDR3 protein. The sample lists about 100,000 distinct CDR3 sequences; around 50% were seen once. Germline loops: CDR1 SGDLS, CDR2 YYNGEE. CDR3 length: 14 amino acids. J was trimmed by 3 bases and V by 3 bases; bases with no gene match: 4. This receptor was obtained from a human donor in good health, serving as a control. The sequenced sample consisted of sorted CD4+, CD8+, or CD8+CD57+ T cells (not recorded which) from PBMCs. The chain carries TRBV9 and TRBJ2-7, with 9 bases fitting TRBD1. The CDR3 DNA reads TGTGCCAGCAGCGCCGGGACAGGGCACTACGAGCAGTACTTC. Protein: CASSAGTGHYEQYF.